Listed below are T cell receptor beta chains from one sample, sequenced in a study of CD8+ T cells in alopecia areata. Data came from immunoSEQ multiplex PCR; TCRdb stores just in-frame clones and leaves some out. The sample includes approximately 180,000 clones, roughly 53% of them seen just once. This sample comprised CD8+ T cells sorted from blood, obtained at week 24, from a patient treated with tofacitinib. These receptors originate from a human donor with alopecia areata. Both conserved end residues are part of each CDR3. Fields, in order: clone size, D gene, J gene, CDR3 length, V gene, CDR3 DNA, CDR3 protein. D genes are given only for firm matches. Not every row has a clone size; where given, it reads once, few, many or a size class.

abundance: -; d_gene: -; j_gene: TRBJ1-1; len: 13; v_gene: TRBV4-3; CDR3nt: TGCGCCAGCAGCCACCTGGAATCCCCTGAAGCTTTCTTT; CDR3aa: CASSHLESPEAFF
abundance: once; d_gene: TRBD1; j_gene: TRBJ2-7; len: 14; v_gene: TRBV9; CDR3nt: TGTGCCAGCAGCCCCGGGACAGGACCCTACGAGCAGTACTTC; CDR3aa: CASSPGTGPYEQYF
abundance: -; d_gene: -; j_gene: TRBJ1-1; len: 16; v_gene: TRBV5-1; CDR3nt: TGCGCCAGCAGCTTGGCTTTTCAGGCCGAGGTCGCTGAAGCTTTCTTT; CDR3aa: CASSLAFQAEVAEAFF
abundance: -; d_gene: -; j_gene: TRBJ2-7; len: 13; v_gene: TRBV11-2; CDR3nt: TGTGCCAGCAGCCCCGGGACGTCCTACGAGCAGTACTTC; CDR3aa: CASSPGTSYEQYF
abundance: -; d_gene: TRBD1; j_gene: TRBJ1-2; len: 14; v_gene: TRBV13; CDR3nt: TGTGCCAGCAGCTTCCTCCGGGACAGGGATGGCTACACCTTC; CDR3aa: CASSFLRDRDGYTF
abundance: -; d_gene: -; j_gene: TRBJ1-4; len: 12; v_gene: TRBV7-9; CDR3nt: TGTGCCAGCAGCGGCGACAGGTTGGAACTGTTTTTT; CDR3aa: CASSGDRLELFF
abundance: few; d_gene: -; j_gene: TRBJ2-2; len: 12; v_gene: TRBV29-1; CDR3nt: TGCAGCGTTGTGAGCGGTACCGGGGAGCTGTTTTTT; CDR3aa: CSVVSGTGELFF
abundance: -; d_gene: -; j_gene: TRBJ2-7; len: 16; v_gene: TRBV9; CDR3nt: TGTGCCAGCAGCGTAGCAGGCGGACAGCAAACCTACGAGCAGTACTTC; CDR3aa: CASSVAGGQQTYEQYF
abundance: -; d_gene: TRBD2; j_gene: TRBJ2-3; len: 15; v_gene: TRBV7-2; CDR3nt: TGTGCCAGCAGCGCTAGCGGGGGGGTTGGAGATACGCAGTATTTT; CDR3aa: CASSASGGVGDTQYF
abundance: -; d_gene: -; j_gene: TRBJ2-3; len: 17; v_gene: TRBV27; CDR3nt: TGTGCCAGCAGTCCGACCTTTTGGGCGTCAAGCACAGATACGCAGTATTTT; CDR3aa: CASSPTFWASSTDTQYF
abundance: -; d_gene: -; j_gene: TRBJ2-7; len: 11; v_gene: TRBV29-1; CDR3nt: TGCAGCGTTGGGGACGGGAGCGAGCAGTACTTC; CDR3aa: CSVGDGSEQYF
abundance: -; d_gene: TRBD2; j_gene: TRBJ2-7; len: 12; v_gene: TRBV5-1; CDR3nt: TGCGCCAGCAGCTTGGACGGGAGGGAGCAGTACTTC; CDR3aa: CASSLDGREQYF
abundance: -; d_gene: TRBD1; j_gene: TRBJ2-5; len: 13; v_gene: TRBV13; CDR3nt: TGTGCCAGCAGCCCGGGACAGCGGGAGACCCAGTACTTC; CDR3aa: CASSPGQRETQYF
abundance: few; d_gene: TRBD1; j_gene: TRBJ2-1; len: 15; v_gene: TRBV11-3; CDR3nt: TGTGCCAGCAGCGAAGCTCGGGACAGGTACAATGAGCAGTTCTTC; CDR3aa: CASSEARDRYNEQFF